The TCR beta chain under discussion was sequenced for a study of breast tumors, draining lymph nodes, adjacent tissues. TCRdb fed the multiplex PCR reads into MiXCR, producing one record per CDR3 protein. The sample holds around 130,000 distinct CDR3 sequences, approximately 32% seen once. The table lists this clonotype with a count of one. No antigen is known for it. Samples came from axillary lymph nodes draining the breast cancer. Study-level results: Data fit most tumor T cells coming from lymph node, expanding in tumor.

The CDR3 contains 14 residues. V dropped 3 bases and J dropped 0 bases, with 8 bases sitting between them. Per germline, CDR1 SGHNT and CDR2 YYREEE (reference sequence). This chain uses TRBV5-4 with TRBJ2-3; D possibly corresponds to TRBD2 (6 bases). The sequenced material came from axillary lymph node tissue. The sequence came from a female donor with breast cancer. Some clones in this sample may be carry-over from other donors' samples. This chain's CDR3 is CASSYGTSTDTQYF. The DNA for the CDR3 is TGTGCCAGCAGCTACGGGACTAGCACAGATACGCAGTATTTT.